Sequencing of this T cell receptor (beta chain) was carried out in a study of patients and donors after allogeneic stem cell transplantation. One entry per CDR3 protein, called by TCRdb with MiXCR from the RT-PCR reads. This sample carries 920,000 or so distinct CDR3 sequences, about a sixth of them seen once, and the ten largest clones take 5% to 7.5%. This clonotype was counted between two and nine times. Trimming removed 0 bases from V and 0 bases from J, with 12 bases in between. CDR3 length: 17 amino acids. CDR1 is MNHEY and CDR2 is SVGAGI in the germline V gene. The specimen was blood, either unsorted or a sorted T cell fraction (not recorded which). V and J are TRBV6-5 and TRBJ2-4; D remains ambiguous. This sequence was found in a human donor who was either an allogeneic HSCT recipient or a stem cell or donor lymphocyte infusion donor (not recorded which). It is not recorded whose cells these are; they may come from a transplant donor. The CDR3 bases are TGTGCCAGCAGTTACTCGGTCGCAGTCCTAGCCAAAAACATTCAGTACTTC. It translates to CASSYSVAVLAKNIQYF.